A selection of T cell receptor beta chains follows, all from one sample in a study of technical replicates of blood from several donors. TCRdb's table, derived via immunoSEQ multiplex PCR, lists solely in-frame clones and lacks some. Of around 13,000 clones in the sample, around four fifths are singletons; the top ten hold around a tenth. Sequencing was carried out using PBMCs. The receptors here all came from a human donor in good health. The CDR3 runs from the conserved cysteine through the conserved F or W. Each record gives: clone size, J gene, V gene, D gene, CDR3 DNA, CDR3 protein. The D gene is left open where the match is weak. Some rows mark clone size as missing; the rest say once, few, many or name a class of expanded clone.

-	TRBJ1-1	TRBV6-1	TRBD1	TGTGCCAGCAGTTTGGGGACAGGGTCTAATACTGAAGCTTTCTTT	CASSLGTGSNTEAFF
-	TRBJ2-1	TRBV7-3	-	TGTGCCACCACCTTCATCTCAGGGGACCTCTGGAGTGAGCAGTTCTTC	CATTFISGDLWSEQFF
once	TRBJ2-1	TRBV7-9	TRBD2	TGTGCCAGCAGCCCCGCCCCCGGGACTAGGCACAATGAGCAGTTCTTC	CASSPAPGTRHNEQFF
-	TRBJ2-1	TRBV6-4	TRBD2	TGTGCCAGCAGTGACGGGACTAGCAATGAGCAGTTCTTC	CASSDGTSNEQFF
-	TRBJ2-5	TRBV6-5	-	TGTGCCAGCACCTATGGGCGGACCCAGTACTTC	CASTYGRTQYF
-	TRBJ1-1	TRBV28	-	TGTGCCAGCACCTCCGGCAGGGCCACTGAAGCTTTCTTT	CASTSGRATEAFF
-	TRBJ2-5	TRBV5-6	-	TGTGCCAGCAGCTTGGCCCGGACAGAGAAAGAGACCCAGTACTTC	CASSLARTEKETQYF
once	TRBJ1-3	TRBV7-8	-	TGTGCCAGCAGCCATCCATTAGCAGGGGACGGAAACACCATATATTTT	CASSHPLAGDGNTIYF
-	TRBJ2-2	TRBV11-2	TRBD2	TGTGCCAGCGCGACCCTACGGGAGGGCCGGACCGGGGAGCTGTTTTTT	CASATLREGRTGELFF
few	TRBJ2-2	TRBV5-1	TRBD2	TGCGCCAGCAGCCTAGCGGAGGGGAACACCGGGGAGCTGTTTTTT	CASSLAEGNTGELFF
-	TRBJ2-3	TRBV10-1	TRBD2	TGCGCCAGCAGCGCTAGCGGCCCCACAGATACGCAGTATTTT	CASSASGPTDTQYF
-	TRBJ2-3	TRBV18	-	TGTGCCAGCTCACCGAATAGCGGAGATACGCAGTATTTT	CASSPNSGDTQYF
-	TRBJ2-1	TRBV6-1	-	TGTGCCAGCAGTGTCCCCAGGGGGGAGGATGAGCAGTTCTTC	CASSVPRGEDEQFF
-	TRBJ2-2	TRBV14	-	TGTGCCAGCAGTCAGAGGGCCGGGGAGCTGTTTTTT	CASSQRAGELFF